Each of the 9 T cell receptor beta chains below was sequenced from the same sample in a study of glioma-infiltrating T cells after dendritic cell vaccination. As for time point: after dendritic cell vaccination, including at tumor progression/relapse. TCRdb's table, derived via immunoSEQ multiplex PCR, lists solely in-frame clones and lacks some. The sample holds roughly 87,000 clones, roughly four fifths seen once. The sample here was blood, taken after dendritic cell vaccination. These receptors were obtained from a human donor with glioblastoma.

This chain links TRBV6-1 with TRBJ2-7; 12 bases match TRBD2. The V and J ends lost 5 bases and 8 bases, in that order; junction bases with no gene match: 10. Germline values: CDR1 MNHNS, CDR2 SASEGT. There are 15 residues in the CDR3. CDR3 bases: TGTGCCAGCAGTTCCGCTAGCGGGGGGGATTGGCAGCAGTACTTC. It encodes CASSSASGGDWQQYF.

The rearrangement joins TRBV11-2 to TRBJ2-6; D not certain. With 3 bases removed from V and 0 bases from J, the gap between germline ends came to 15 bases. There are 18 residues in the CDR3. Looked up from germline, CDR1 is SGHAT and CDR2 is FQNNGV. This CDR3 is CASSFSPGFRSGANVLTF. The CDR3 DNA is TGTGCCAGCAGCTTTAGTCCAGGTTTCCGCTCTGGGGCCAACGTCCTGACTTTC. The full variable domain, in which reference TRBV11-2 and TRBJ2-6 provide the parts outside the CDR3, is EAGVAQSPRYKIIEKRQSVAFWCNPISGHATLYWYQQILGQGPKLLIQFQNNGVVDDSQLPKDRFSAERLKGVDSTLKIQPAKLEDSAVYLCASSFSPGFRSGANVLTFGAGSRLTVL.

The chain joins TRBV6-5 to TRBJ1-3, with 8 bases fitting TRBD1. With 4 bases clipped from V and 4 bases from J, the junction kept 9 bases outside the gene matches. The length of the CDR3 is 16 residues. Germline V gives CDR1 MNHEY, CDR2 SVGAGI. The chain's CDR3 is CASSSPRTGLGNTIYF. The CDR3 nucleotides read TGTGCCAGCAGTTCTCCCAGGACAGGGTTAGGAAACACCATATATTTT.

This chain uses TRBV15 with TRBJ1-5; no clear D gene. Trimming stripped 5 bases from V and 2 bases from J, with 7 bases between. CDR3 length equals 13 residues. Germline V gives CDR1 LNHNV, CDR2 YYDKDF (reference sequence). CDR3 region: CATSRVGNQPQHF. The CDR3 region has the DNA TGTGCCACCAGCCGGGTGGGCAATCAGCCCCAGCATTTT.

The gene calls are TRBV4-2 and TRBJ2-1; D is possibly TRBD2 (5 bases). Trimming took off 3 bases at V and 8 bases at J, with 14 bases between the two ends. This CDR3 spans 14 amino acids. Germline-derived CDR1 and CDR2 are LGHNA and YNFKEQ. The CDR3 DNA reads TGTGCCAGCAGCCACGGGGTGGGCAGCGATGAGCAGTTCTTC. It is translated as CASSHGVGSDEQFF.

The rearrangement links TRBV4-1 to TRBJ2-1; 9 bases agree with TRBD1. With 0 bases clipped from V and 4 bases from J, the junction kept 4 bases outside the gene matches. In germline, CDR1 is MGHRA, CDR2 YSYEKL. CDR3 length: 16 amino acids. CDR3 sequence: CASSQDRQGGYNEQFF. The CDR3 nucleotides are TGCGCCAGCAGCCAAGATCGACAGGGGGGTTACAATGAGCAGTTCTTC.

The V gene is TRBV10-3, the J gene TRBJ1-1, with 7 nucleotides matching TRBD1. Germline CDR1 reads ENHRY; CDR2 reads SYGVKD. J was trimmed by 1 base and V by 6 bases; bases with no gene match: 5. CDR3 length equals 14 residues. DNA for the CDR3: TGTGCCATCAGGGACGACAGGGCGAACACTGAAGCTTTCTTT. This codes for CAIRDDRANTEAFF.

The gene calls are TRBV15 and TRBJ1-1; 8 bases align to TRBD1. CDR3 length: 15 residues. The V gene's germline CDR1 is LNHNV and CDR2 YYDKDF (reference sequence). V shed 2 bases, J shed 0 bases, and the junction held 2 bases outside the gene matches. The CDR3: CATSRSTGVNTEAFF. CDR3 coding DNA: TGTGCCACCAGCAGATCGACAGGGGTGAACACTGAAGCTTTCTTT.

Regarding this clone: The sample contains more than one DNA sequence encoding this CDR3. This chain connects TRBV5-1 to TRBJ1-1, with 7 bases that match TRBD1. The V and J ends lost 0 bases and 5 bases, in that order; junction bases with no gene match: 4. Germline-derived CDR1 and CDR2 are SGHRS and YFSETQ. This CDR3 is 14 amino acids long. The CDR3 DNA sequence: TGCGCCAGCAGCTTGGGCCAGGGGGAGACTGAAGCTTTCTTT. This encodes CASSLGQGETEAFF. The full variable domain, completed using reference TRBV5-1 and TRBJ1-1, is KAGVTQTPRYLIKTRGQQVTLSCSPISGHRSVSWYQQTPGQGLQFLFEYFSETQRNKGNFPGRFSGRQFSNSRSEMNVSTLELGDSALYLCASSLGQGETEAFFGQGTRLTVV.